One and the same sample provided the 18 T cell receptor beta chains below, sequenced in a study of blood T cell repertoires in COVID-19. Some clones are missing from TCRdb's copy, which holds only in-frame ones; the method was immunoSEQ multiplex PCR. Of fewer than 150,000 clones listed, around 85% are singletons. The sequencing input was peripheral blood. The receptor source for this set is a woman aged 60 to 75 with COVID-19, enrolled during active disease.

The chain employs TRBV7-2 and TRBJ1-2; no firm D call. V lost 7 bases, J lost 6 bases, and 12 bases lay in between. Per the germline V gene, CDR1 is SGHTA and CDR2 is FQGNSA. The CDR3 has 12 residues. CDR3 coding DNA: TGTGCCAGCACGGGGTTTCAAGATGGCTACACCTTC. Translation: CASTGFQDGYTF.

The chain has TRBV28 and TRBJ2-7; D is possibly TRBD2 (5 bases). The CDR3 sequence is 15 residues long. The V end lost 2 bases, the J end lost 4 bases, and 15 bases lay between the germline ends. CDR1 is MDHEN, CDR2 SYDVKM, per germline. The CDR3 coding sequence is TGTGCCAGCAGTTTACTCGGGGTAAAGGATTACGAGCAGTACTTC. Its protein is CASSLLGVKDYEQYF.

V gene TRBV5-1 combines with J gene TRBJ2-2; D is unresolved. V lost 1 base and J lost 7, with 17 bases in between. CDR1 and CDR2 (germline): SGHRS, YFSETQ. The CDR3 extends over 16 amino acids. The CDR3 sequence is CASSLLAGSHNGELFF. CDR3 nucleotide sequence: TGCGCCAGCAGCTTGCTGGCAGGCTCTCACAACGGGGAGCTGTTTTTT.

The CDR3 is CASTQGGGESWGLSGNTIYF. In DNA form, the CDR3 reads TGTGCCAGCACCCAAGGGGGGGGAGAATCATGGGGCCTCTCTGGAAACACCATATATTTT. The chain couples TRBV28 to TRBJ1-3; weak D call: TRBD1 (6 bases). CDR3 length: 20 residues. V was cut by 7 bases and J by 0 bases, with 28 bases left in between. The germline V gene encodes CDR1 MDHEN and CDR2 SYDVKM.

J is TRBJ1-1 and V is TRBV30; no definite D call. Per the germline V gene, CDR1 is GTSNPN and CDR2 is SVGIG (reference sequence). Trimming removed 3 bases at V and 1 base at J, with 15 bases between. The length of the CDR3 is 15 residues. In DNA, the CDR3 is TGTGCCTGGAGGGTCGGGAAATGTGGGAACACTGAAGCTTTCTTT. Protein product: CAWRVGKCGNTEAFF.

V and J are TRBV18 and TRBJ1-5, with D possibly TRBD1 on 6 matching bases. The CDR3 loop spans 16 amino acids. V gave up 1 base and J gave up 7 bases, with 17 bases separating them. The germline CDR1 and CDR2 sequences are KGHSH and LQKENI. The CDR3 DNA reads as TGTGCCAGCTCACCACGGGGAGGGAGGGGGTACCAGCCCCAGCATTTT. As protein: CASSPRGGRGYQPQHF.

V gene TRBV9 combines with J gene TRBJ1-5; D possibly corresponds to TRBD1 (6 bases). This CDR3 comprises 14 residues. Germline V gives CDR1 SGDLS, CDR2 YYNGEE. The germline V and J ends were trimmed by 4 bases and 5 bases, with 13 bases remaining between them. The CDR3 loop reads CASSPGPGDQPQHF. The CDR3 DNA reads TGTGCCAGCAGCCCCGGGCCAGGGGATCAGCCCCAGCATTTT.

The J gene is TRBJ2-7, the V gene TRBV19, with TRBD1 matching 12 bases. Germline CDR1 and CDR2: LNHDA and SQIVND (reference sequence). Germline trimming cut 6 bases from V and 6 bases from J; bases unmatched to any gene: 3. This CDR3 has 13 amino acids. The CDR3: CASSPGQGAEQYF. CDR3 nucleotide sequence: TGTGCCAGTAGCCCGGGACAGGGGGCCGAGCAGTACTTC.

In its sample, this clone was seen once. The chain is built from TRBV6-5 and TRBJ2-7, with D perhaps matching TRBD2 (6 bases). Germline CDR1 reads MNHEY; CDR2 reads SVGAGI. Deletions cut 7 bases from V and 6 bases from J, with 19 bases between. The CDR3 is 14 residues long. CDR3 DNA: TGTGCCAGCACCCCGACTGGGGGGAGAGCCGAGCAGTACTTC. Its translation is CASTPTGGRAEQYF.

The CDR3 DNA follows: TGTGCCATCAGTGTCGGGACAGGGAATAATTCACCCCTCCACTTT. Its protein product is CAISVGTGNNSPLHF. The chain couples TRBV10-3 to TRBJ1-6; 9 bases agree with TRBD1. The V segment lost 4 bases and the J segment 5 bases; nucleotides outside the gene matches: 3. Per the germline V gene, CDR1 is ENHRY and CDR2 is SYGVKD. There are 15 residues in the CDR3.

This clone was observed a single time. The rearrangement links TRBV3-1 (or the pseudogene TRBV3-2) to TRBJ1-5; D gene ambiguous. Trimming took off 6 bases at V and 8 bases at J, with 20 bases between the two ends. Germline lookup yields CDR1 LGHDT and CDR2 YNNKEL (reference sequence). The CDR3 is 15 residues long. The CDR3 bases are TGTGCCAGCAGTACCGACGCGGCCCCCGGGGAGCCCCAGCATTTT. It yields the protein CASSTDAAPGEPQHF.

The rearrangement links TRBV6-5 to TRBJ2-7; perhaps TRBD1 as D (7 bases). V was cut by 2 bases and J by 1 base, with 9 bases left in between. The V gene's germline CDR1 is MNHEY and CDR2 SVGAGI. The CDR3 loop spans 14 amino acids. CDR3 bases: TGTGCCAGCAGTTACGCGGGACAGTCCTACGAGCAGTACTTC. Amino acid sequence: CASSYAGQSYEQYF.

The J gene is TRBJ1-2, the V gene TRBV7-9, with D maybe TRBD1 (6 bases). V dropped 1 base and J dropped 7 bases, with 13 bases sitting between them. Germline CDR1 SEHNR, CDR2 FQNEAQ (reference sequence). This CDR3 has 14 residues. CDR3 sequence reads: CASSLVLDSPGYTF. In DNA form, the CDR3 reads TGTGCCAGCAGCTTAGTTTTGGACAGCCCTGGCTACACCTTC.

The chain employs TRBV19 and TRBJ2-2; TRBD1 might be the D (6 bases). Germline lookup yields CDR1 LNHDA and CDR2 SQIVND (reference sequence). Deletions cut 1 base from V and 0 bases from J, with 9 bases between. The CDR3 is 16 amino acids. CDR3 sequence (DNA): TGTGCCAGTAGTATAGGGACAGACGCGAACACCGGGGAGCTGTTTTTT. Protein product: CASSIGTDANTGELFF.

V is TRBV29-1 and J is TRBJ1-1; D perhaps matches TRBD1 (5 bases). Germline V gives CDR1 SQVTM, CDR2 ANQGSEA. V gave up 2 bases and J gave up 11 bases, with 12 bases separating them. The CDR3 extends over 11 amino acids. CDR3 loop: CSVEWSGRAFF. CDR3 sequence (DNA): TGCAGCGTTGAATGGTCAGGGAGGGCTTTCTTT.

The V gene is TRBV6-6, the J gene TRBJ1-1; D is unclear. Germline CDR1 MNHNY, CDR2 SVGAGI (reference sequence). V was shortened by 6 bases and J by 1 base, with 9 bases between the two germline ends. This CDR3 has 13 residues. DNA for the CDR3: TGTGCCAGCAGCCATTACGGGAACACTGAAGCTTTCTTT. This codes for CASSHYGNTEAFF.

There are a few counts of this clone. The same CDR3 is also encoded by other DNA sequences in this sample. This chain links TRBV7-9 with TRBJ1-1; 10 nucleotides align to TRBD1. The germline V gene has CDR1 SEHNR and CDR2 FQNEAQ (reference sequence). The CDR3 has 15 amino acids. V lost 5 bases and J lost 0; bases outside the gene matches: 3. DNA for the CDR3: TGTGCCAGCAGCCCGGGGACAGGGGTGAACACTGAAGCTTTCTTT. The encoded protein is CASSPGTGVNTEAFF.

V gene TRBV19 combines with J gene TRBJ1-6; possible D gene TRBD1, 5 bases. Between the trimmed V and J ends, which lost 6 bases and 8 bases, there was a span of 17 bases. CDR3 length equals 15 residues. Per the germline V gene, CDR1 is LNHDA and CDR2 is SQIVND (reference sequence). The CDR3 region has the DNA TGTGCCAGTAGGGAGCGACAGCTTATGTATTCACCCCTCCACTTT. This sequence encodes CASRERQLMYSPLHF.